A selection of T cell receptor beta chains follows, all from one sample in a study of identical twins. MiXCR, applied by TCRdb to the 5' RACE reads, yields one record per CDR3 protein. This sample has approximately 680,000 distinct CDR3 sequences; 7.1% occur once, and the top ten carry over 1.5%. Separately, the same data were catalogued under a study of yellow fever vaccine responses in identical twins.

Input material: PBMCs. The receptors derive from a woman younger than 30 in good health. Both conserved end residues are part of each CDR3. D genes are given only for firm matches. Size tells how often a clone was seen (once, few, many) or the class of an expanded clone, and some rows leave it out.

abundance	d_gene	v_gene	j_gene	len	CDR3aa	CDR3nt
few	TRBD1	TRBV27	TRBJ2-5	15	CASSFRDRVGETQYF	TGTGCCAGCAGTTTTCGGGACAGGGTAGGGGAGACCCAGTACTTC
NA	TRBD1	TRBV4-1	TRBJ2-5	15	CASSRIGTEQETQYF	TGCGCCAGCAGCCGCATCGGGACAGAGCAAGAGACCCAGTACTTC
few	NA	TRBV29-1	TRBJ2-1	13	CSVARALGNEQFF	TGCAGCGTTGCTCGGGCCCTGGGGAATGAGCAGTTCTTC
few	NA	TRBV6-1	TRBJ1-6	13	CASRWLGNSPLHF	TGTGCCAGCAGGTGGCTCGGAAATTCACCCCTCCACTTT
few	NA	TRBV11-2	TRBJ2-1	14	CASSFFRRVDEQFF	TGTGCCAGCAGCTTCTTTCGGAGGGTCGATGAGCAGTTCTTC
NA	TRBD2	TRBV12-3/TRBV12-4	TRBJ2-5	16	CASSPTSGGARETQYF	TGTGCCAGCAGCCCCACTAGCGGGGGGGCCAGGGAGACCCAGTACTTC
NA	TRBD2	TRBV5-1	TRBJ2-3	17	CASSLWVAGLSTDTQYF	TGCGCCAGCAGCTTGTGGGTAGCGGGACTTAGCACAGATACGCAGTATTTT
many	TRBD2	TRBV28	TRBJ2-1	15	CASTLFSGTNNEQFF	TGTGCCAGCACTTTGTTTAGCGGGACCAACAATGAGCAGTTCTTC
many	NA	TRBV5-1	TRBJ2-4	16	CASSGGLDLAKNIQYF	TGCGCCAGCAGCGGGGGTTTAGATCTAGCCAAAAACATTCAGTACTTC
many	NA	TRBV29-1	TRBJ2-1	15	CSVGGKGSAPNEQFF	TGCAGCGTAGGGGGTAAGGGGTCGGCCCCCAATGAGCAGTTCTTC
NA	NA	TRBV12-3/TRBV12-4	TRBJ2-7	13	CASSFGQAYEQYF	TGTGCCAGCAGTTTCGGGCAGGCCTACGAGCAGTACTTC
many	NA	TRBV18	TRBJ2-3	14	CASSPGRDTDTQYF	TGTGCCAGCTCACCGGGCAGGGATACAGATACGCAGTATTTT
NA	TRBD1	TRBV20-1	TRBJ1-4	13	CSASRGEDSYLFF	TGCAGTGCTAGCAGGGGGGAGGACAGCTACCTGTTTTTT
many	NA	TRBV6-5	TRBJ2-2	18	CASSYSITRAANTGELFF	TGTGCCAGCAGTTACTCGATCACTCGGGCAGCAAACACCGGGGAGCTGTTTTTT
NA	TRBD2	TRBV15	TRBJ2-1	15	CATSMGLAKYNEQFF	TGTGCCACCAGCATGGGACTAGCCAAATACAATGAGCAGTTCTTC
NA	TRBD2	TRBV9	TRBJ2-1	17	CASSSPRVAGGRNEQFF	TGTGCCAGCAGCTCCCCGCGGGTAGCGGGAGGGCGCAATGAGCAGTTCTTC
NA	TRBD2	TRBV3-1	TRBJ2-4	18	CASSPPSGTSPPKNIQYF	TGTGCCAGCAGTCCCCCAAGTGGGACTAGCCCACCCAAAAACATTCAGTACTTC
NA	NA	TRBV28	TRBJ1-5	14	CASSLQTGMEPQHF	TGTGCCAGCAGTTTGCAAACAGGGATGGAGCCCCAGCATTTT
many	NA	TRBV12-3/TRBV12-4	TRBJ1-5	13	CASSLGPRGTQHF	TGTGCCAGCAGTTTAGGCCCTCGTGGGACCCAGCATTTT
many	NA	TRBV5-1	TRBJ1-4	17	CASSLATQAPREEKLFF	TGCGCCAGCAGCTTGGCCACCCAGGCCCCAAGGGAGGAAAAACTGTTTTTT
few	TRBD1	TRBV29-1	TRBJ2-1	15	CSVEGAGGASNEQFF	TGCAGCGTTGAGGGGGCAGGGGGCGCGTCAAATGAGCAGTTCTTC
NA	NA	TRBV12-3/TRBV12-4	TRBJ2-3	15	CASSFEAGFTDTQYF	TGTGCCAGCAGTTTCGAAGCAGGGTTCACAGATACGCAGTATTTT
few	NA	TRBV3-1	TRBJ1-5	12	CASSQGAGPQHF	TGTGCCAGCAGCCAAGGGGCCGGCCCCCAGCATTTT
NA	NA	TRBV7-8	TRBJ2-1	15	CASSQGTIGYNEQFF	TGTGCCAGCAGCCAAGGGACGATTGGCTACAATGAGCAGTTCTTC
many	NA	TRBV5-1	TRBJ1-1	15	CASSREQGLGTEAFF	TGCGCCAGCAGCAGGGAACAGGGATTGGGGACTGAAGCTTTCTTT
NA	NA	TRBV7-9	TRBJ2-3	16	CASSFSWGDRADTQYF	TGTGCCAGCAGCTTCAGCTGGGGGGACAGAGCAGATACGCAGTATTTT
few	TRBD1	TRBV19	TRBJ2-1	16	CASSTTGVTFGNEQFF	TGTGCCAGTAGTACGACAGGGGTCACCTTTGGCAATGAGCAGTTCTTC
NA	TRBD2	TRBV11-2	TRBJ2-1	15	CASSPTSGGGSVQFF	TGTGCCAGCAGCCCGACTAGCGGGGGGGGATCGGTGCAGTTCTTC
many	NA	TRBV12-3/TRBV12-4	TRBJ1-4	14	CASSFTATNEKLFF	TGTGCCAGCAGTTTTACAGCAACTAATGAAAAACTGTTTTTT
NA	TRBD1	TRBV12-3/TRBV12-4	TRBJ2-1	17	CASRYPSGTGLYNEQFF	TGTGCCAGCAGATACCCCTCCGGGACAGGGCTCTACAATGAGCAGTTCTTC
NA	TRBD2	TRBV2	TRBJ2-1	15	CASRRSSGEGNEQFF	TGTGCCAGCAGAAGGAGTAGCGGGGAGGGGAATGAGCAGTTCTTC
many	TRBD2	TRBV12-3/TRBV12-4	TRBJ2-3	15	CASSFRRGGTDTQYF	TGTGCCAGCAGTTTTCGTCGGGGGGGCACAGATACGCAGTATTTT
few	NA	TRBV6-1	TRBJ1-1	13	CASSLGEGVQAFF	TGTGCCAGCAGCCTCGGGGAGGGTGTCCAAGCTTTCTTT
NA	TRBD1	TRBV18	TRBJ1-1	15	CASSPRQGQNTEAFF	TGTGCCAGCTCACCCAGACAGGGACAGAACACTGAAGCTTTCTTT
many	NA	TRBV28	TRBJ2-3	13	CASSLTWTDTQYF	TGTGCCAGCAGTTTAACGTGGACAGATACGCAGTATTTT
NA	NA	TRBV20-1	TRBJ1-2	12	CSARTANYGYTF	TGCAGTGCCAGGACGGCGAACTATGGCTACACCTTC
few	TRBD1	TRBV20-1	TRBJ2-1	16	CSPSPTAGGLGNEQFF	TGCAGTCCCAGCCCCACGGCAGGGGGCTTAGGGAATGAGCAGTTCTTC
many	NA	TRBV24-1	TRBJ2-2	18	CATSDPPPGRWDTGELFF	TGTGCCACCAGTGATCCTCCCCCGGGGCGGTGGGACACCGGGGAGCTGTTTTTT
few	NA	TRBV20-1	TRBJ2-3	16	CSARPLGRDGPDTQYF	TGCAGTGCTCGACCTTTGGGACGGGATGGCCCAGATACGCAGTATTTT
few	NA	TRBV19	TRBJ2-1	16	CASSIGRALRYNEQFF	TGTGCCAGTAGTATAGGTAGGGCTTTGAGGTACAATGAGCAGTTCTTC
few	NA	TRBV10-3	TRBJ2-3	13	CATFTRAADTQYF	TGTGCCACCTTCACGAGAGCGGCAGATACGCAGTATTTT
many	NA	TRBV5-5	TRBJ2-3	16	CASSLEGRDSRDTQYF	TGTGCCAGCAGCTTGGAGGGTCGGGACTCTAGAGATACGCAGTATTTT
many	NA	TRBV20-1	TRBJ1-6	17	CSAREGALLGYNSPLHF	TGCAGTGCTAGAGAGGGGGCCCTATTAGGCTATAATTCACCCCTCCACTTT
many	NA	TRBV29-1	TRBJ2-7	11	CSVENSYEQYF	TGCAGCGTTGAAAATTCCTACGAGCAGTACTTC
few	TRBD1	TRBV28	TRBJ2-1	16	CASTALRDRVIFEQFF	TGTGCCAGCACCGCCCTCCGGGACAGGGTGATTTTTGAGCAGTTCTTC